The 14 T cell receptor beta chains listed next were all sequenced from one sample in a study of technical replicates of blood from a few donors. The protocol was immunoSEQ multiplex PCR, while the TCRdb copy is restricted to in-frame clones and leaves out a portion. The sample has about 81,000 clones; about 96% are singletons. The sequencing input was T cells isolated from PBMCs. The receptors originated from a human donor in good health.

This chain connects TRBV10-3 to TRBJ1-4; D not resolved. Trimming removed 4 bases at V and 0 bases at J, with 18 bases between. The CDR3 runs 18 residues. Looked up from germline, CDR1 is ENHRY and CDR2 is SYGVKD. DNA for the CDR3: TGTGCCATCAGTGTGGAGGAGGGAAGGGAGGCAACTAATGAAAAACTGTTTTTT. As protein: CAISVEEGREATNEKLFF.

The gene calls are TRBV29-1 and TRBJ1-4; no reliable D call. CDR1 SQVTM and CDR2 ANQGSEA come from the germline V gene. This CDR3 comprises 12 residues. Trimming stripped 5 bases from V and 7 bases from J, with 11 bases between. CDR3 amino acids: CSVREVGEKLFF. Written as DNA, the CDR3 is TGCAGCGTTCGGGAGGTTGGTGAAAAACTGTTTTTT.

For the CDR3, the DNA is TGTGCCAGCAGAATCGGACTCCCGATTACTTACGAGCAGTACTTC. Its protein is CASRIGLPITYEQYF. The chain carries TRBV6-5 and TRBJ2-7; D is perhaps TRBD2 (5 bases). The CDR3 contains 15 residues. Germline V gene data show CDR1 as MNHEY and CDR2 as SVGAGI. With 6 bases removed from V and 4 bases from J, the gap between germline ends came to 19 bases.

This chain connects TRBV5-5 to TRBJ1-4; possibly TRBD1 for D (6 bases). The length of the CDR3 is 14 residues. Between the trimmed V and J ends, which lost 0 bases and 8 bases, there was a span of 11 bases. Germline CDR1 and CDR2: SGHKS and YYEKEE (reference sequence). The CDR3 region is CASSLAGAFEKLFF. CDR3 coding DNA: TGTGCCAGCAGCTTGGCAGGGGCGTTCGAAAAACTGTTTTTT.

In this sample, this clone turned up once. V gene TRBV19 combines with J gene TRBJ1-5; a possible D gene is TRBD1 (5 bases). Germline V gives CDR1 LNHDA, CDR2 SQIVND (reference sequence). The CDR3 runs 16 residues. Trimming removed 4 bases from V and 5 bases from J, with 18 bases in between. The CDR3: CASSTEQPGAHQPQHF. The CDR3 region has the DNA TGTGCCAGTAGTACCGAGCAACCTGGGGCACATCAGCCCCAGCATTTT.

The chain employs TRBV27 and TRBJ2-2; the D gene is possibly TRBD1 (6 bases). Germline assignment: CDR1 MNHEY and CDR2 SMNVEV (reference sequence). V was trimmed by 4 bases and J by 5 bases, leaving 14 bases between them. The CDR3 length is 15 residues. This CDR3 is CASSSGALVTGELFF. For the CDR3, the DNA is TGTGCCAGCAGTTCAGGGGCCCTCGTAACCGGGGAGCTGTTTTTT.

The gene calls are TRBV11-2 and TRBJ2-2; 11 bases agree with TRBD2. The CDR3 loop spans 15 amino acids. Trimming took 4 bases from V and 9 from J; bases not matched to a gene: 7. Germline V gene lookup returns CDR1 SGHAT and CDR2 FQNNGV. The DNA of the CDR3 is TGTGCCAGCAGCTCTTTAGCGGGGGGGCGCCGGGAGCTGTTTTTT. It encodes CASSSLAGGRRELFF.

The chain has TRBV27 and TRBJ2-7; 7 bases line up with TRBD1. The trim removed 5 bases at V and 4 bases at J, leaving 11 bases unmatched. The CDR3 contains 15 residues. Germline V lookup: CDR1 MNHEY, CDR2 SMNVEV (reference sequence). The CDR3 bases are TGTGCCAGCAGTCCCCTCGTGGGACAGCTTTACGAGCAGTACTTC. This sequence encodes CASSPLVGQLYEQYF.

J is TRBJ1-2 and V is TRBV19; 8 nucleotides line up with TRBD1. Germline trimming cut 5 bases from V and 4 bases from J; bases unmatched to any gene: 6. This CDR3 is built from 14 residues. Germline values: CDR1 LNHDA, CDR2 SQIVND (reference sequence). The CDR3 loop is CASSQDRATYGYTF. The CDR3, as DNA: TGTGCCAGTAGTCAGGACAGGGCGACCTATGGCTACACCTTC.

The rearrangement links TRBV19 to TRBJ1-2; no definite D call. V was pared by 8 bases and J by 0 bases, with 4 bases between. This CDR3 is built from 11 residues. Germline V gene lookup returns CDR1 LNHDA and CDR2 SQIVND (reference sequence). CDR3 protein: CASYTNYGYTF. CDR3 DNA sequence: TGTGCCAGTTACACTAACTATGGCTACACCTTC.

The chain is built from TRBV28 and TRBJ2-1; TRBD2 might be the D (5 bases). Germline CDR1 and CDR2: MDHEN and SYDVKM. Trimming stripped 7 bases from V and 4 bases from J, with 23 bases between. The CDR3 is 17 residues long. The CDR3 sequence is CASNTPWVRRSYNEQFF. The CDR3 nucleotides are TGTGCCAGCAACACCCCGTGGGTCAGGAGGTCGTACAATGAGCAGTTCTTC.

The V gene is TRBV7-9, the J gene TRBJ1-1; maybe TRBD1 (6 bases). V shed 1 base and J shed 1 base, with 10 bases lying between them. Germline V gene sequence: CDR1 SEHNR, CDR2 FQNEAQ (reference sequence). The CDR3 totals 15 residues. Written as DNA, the CDR3 is TGTGCCAGCAGCTTAGGTAGGACAGAGAACACTGAAGCTTTCTTT. Translation: CASSLGRTENTEAFF.

The chain joins TRBV5-6 to TRBJ1-1; weak D call: TRBD1 (5 bases). The CDR3 has 16 residues. The V end lost 2 bases, the J end lost 3 bases, and 17 bases lay between the germline ends. CDR1 SGHDT and CDR2 YYEEEE come from the germline V gene. The CDR3 protein is CASSFGGRAFDTEAFF. In DNA form, the CDR3 reads TGTGCCAGCAGCTTTGGCGGCAGGGCGTTTGACACTGAAGCTTTCTTT.

This chain connects TRBV7-9 to TRBJ2-2; D gene uncertain. The germline CDR1 and CDR2 sequences are SEHNR and FQNEAQ (reference sequence). The CDR3 sequence is 15 residues long. Trimming took off 3 bases at V and 2 bases at J, with 10 bases between the two ends. The CDR3 protein is CASSFSPRNTGELFF. Written as DNA, the CDR3 is TGTGCCAGCAGCTTTTCTCCGCGAAACACCGGGGAGCTGTTTTTT.